A single sample gave rise to the 23 T cell receptor beta chains below, sequenced in a study of T cells in Graves' hyperthyroidism and ophthalmopathy. TCR beta CDR3 regions were amplified from RNA. The study used the HTBI primer set for a first-round RT-PCR of the TCR CDR3. TCRdb analysed the multiplex PCR reads with MiXCR anew, one entry per CDR3 protein. The sample has fewer than 650,000 distinct CDR3 sequences, about 46% seen once. The specimen sequenced was peripheral blood or thyroid tissue (not recorded which). The receptors here all came from an adult woman with Graves' disease, either hyperthyroidism or ophthalmopathy (not recorded which).

Ten or more counts support this clonotype. The J gene is TRBJ2-2, the V gene TRBV7-9; D uncertain. With 7 bases removed from V and 5 bases from J, the gap between germline ends came to 8 bases. The CDR3 is made up of 12 amino acids. The germline V gene has CDR1 SEHNR and CDR2 FQNEAQ (reference sequence). The CDR3 DNA sequence: TGTGCCAGCAAGAGACCAACCGGGGAGCTGTTTTTT. Its translation: CASKRPTGELFF.

The sample holds many counts of this clonotype. The CDR3 DNA is TGCAGTGCTAGGACTAGCGGGAGTGCGACCCAGTACTTC. Residues: CSARTSGSATQYF. This chain connects TRBV20-1 to TRBJ2-5; 12 bases are shared with TRBD2. The CDR3 loop spans 13 amino acids. V shed 3 bases and J 7 bases; nucleotides not matched to a gene: 3. Germline V gene data show CDR1 as DFQATT and CDR2 as SNEGSKA (reference sequence).

This clonotype was counted many times. The genes are TRBV5-1 and TRBJ1-1; 8 bases line up with TRBD1. The CDR3 runs 14 residues. Trimming at V came to 4 bases and at J to 1 base, leaving 3 bases not matched to a gene. Looked up from germline, CDR1 is SGHRS and CDR2 is YFSETQ. In DNA form, the CDR3 reads TGCGCCAGCAGCGGCGGGACAGGGAACACTGAAGCTTTCTTT. It yields the protein CASSGGTGNTEAFF.

This chain joins TRBV7-2 and TRBJ1-3, with D maybe TRBD1 (5 bases). The CDR3 has 12 amino acids. The V gene lost 10 bases and the J gene lost 7 bases, with 14 bases spanning the gap. The germline V gene encodes CDR1 SGHTA and CDR2 FQGNSA. The CDR3, as DNA: TGTGCCACATCAAGGACATTCAACACCATATATTTT. It translates to CATSRTFNTIYF.

This chain uses TRBV25-1 with TRBJ2-7; 9 bases align to TRBD1. J gave up 2 bases and V 5 bases, and 7 bases lay outside the gene matches. From germline, CDR1 is MGHDK and CDR2 SYGVNS. The CDR3 covers 15 residues. The CDR3 sequence: CASSRDRVGAYEQYF. CDR3 bases: TGTGCCAGCAGTCGGGACAGGGTTGGGGCCTACGAGCAGTACTTC.

The chain links TRBV12-3 or TRBV12-4 to TRBJ1-6; weak D call: TRBD1 (6 bases). This CDR3 spans 15 amino acids. The V end was cut by 5 bases, the J end by 8 bases, with 16 bases between. CDR3 protein: CASSQLGAWDSPLHF. Written as DNA, the CDR3 is TGTGCCAGCAGTCAATTGGGGGCCTGGGATTCACCCCTCCACTTT.

This clonotype was seen only a few times. V gene TRBV9 combines with J gene TRBJ1-2; D gene uncertain. Trimming cost V 2 bases and J 4 bases, with 12 bases left between them. Germline V lookup: CDR1 SGDLS, CDR2 YYNGEE. The CDR3 loop spans 14 amino acids. CDR3 region: CASSVGAGIYGYTF. CDR3 sequence (DNA): TGTGCCAGCAGCGTTGGAGCGGGGATCTATGGCTACACCTTC.

The chain combines TRBV7-2 with TRBJ2-7; 9 bases fit TRBD2. V lost 1 base to trimming and J lost 7 bases; unmatched junction nucleotides: 8. In germline, CDR1 is SGHTA, CDR2 FQGNSA. The CDR3 consists of 15 residues. CDR3 amino acids: CASSLVASGNDEQYF. As DNA, the CDR3 is TGTGCCAGCAGCTTAGTCGCTAGCGGGAACGATGAGCAGTACTTC.

The J gene is TRBJ2-3, the V gene TRBV12-3 or TRBV12-4, with 12 bases aligning to TRBD2. The CDR3 totals 16 residues. With V trimmed by 5 bases and J by 4 bases, 7 bases remained unmatched. The CDR3 spells CASSARLAGAPDTQYF. In nucleotides, the CDR3 is TGTGCCAGCAGTGCTAGACTAGCGGGAGCCCCAGATACGCAGTATTTT.

The chain has TRBV14 and TRBJ1-3; unclear D gene. Trimming pared 1 base from V and 0 bases from J, leaving 16 bases between. The CDR3 is 18 residues long. Per the germline V gene, CDR1 is SGHDN and CDR2 is FVKESK. The CDR3 coding sequence is TGTGCCAGCAGCCAAGGGTCGGGAACAGCAGTCTCTGGAAACACCATATATTTT. Its translation is CASSQGSGTAVSGNTIYF.

As for this clonotype: Just one base apart from a much larger clone, this may be a read error. This likely comes from a read error, as the CDR3 has no conserved phenylalanine or tryptophan at its end. The J gene is TRBJ2-5, the V gene TRBV12-3 or TRBV12-4; D not certain. V was pared by 3 bases and J by 3 bases, with 11 bases between. This CDR3 spans 14 amino acids. The CDR3 reads CASSFRAAEETQYI. Here the CDR3 DNA reads TGTGCCAGCAGTTTTCGGGCGGCTGAAGAGACCCAGTACATC.

The sample holds many counts of this clonotype. The chain's CDR3 is CASKETSGRPGPYYEQYF. The CDR3 nucleotides read TGCGCCAGCAAAGAGACTAGCGGGAGGCCAGGACCTTACTACGAGCAGTACTTC. This chain connects TRBV5-1 to TRBJ2-7, with TRBD2 matching over 13 bases. Germline trimming cut 6 bases from V and 3 bases from J; bases unmatched to any gene: 15. Germline CDR1 reads SGHRS; CDR2 reads YFSETQ. The CDR3 totals 18 residues.

The V gene is TRBV25-1, the J gene TRBJ1-5, with a possible D match to TRBD1 (6 bases). CDR1 MGHDK and CDR2 SYGVNS come from the germline V gene. CDR3 length: 16 residues. Trimming took 4 bases from V and 1 from J, leaving 14 bases between them. CDR3 region: CASSAGDMLSNQPQHF. Written as DNA, the CDR3 is TGTGCCAGCAGTGCTGGGGACATGTTGAGCAATCAGCCCCAGCATTTT. Full variable domain (rest looked up from reference TRBV25-1 and TRBJ1-5): EADIYQTPRYLVIGTGKKITLECSQTMGHDKMYWYQQDPGMELHLIHYSYGVNSTEKGDLSSESTVSRIRTEHFPLTLESARPSHTSQYLCASSAGDMLSNQPQHFGDGTRLSIL.

This clonotype has a handful of counts. The CDR3 coding sequence is TGTGCCAGCGCTCAACAGGGGGCCGTCACTGAAGCTTTCTTT. This encodes CASAQQGAVTEAFF. The chain employs TRBV27 and TRBJ1-1, with TRBD1 matching over 9 bases. The CDR3 extends over 14 amino acids. Germline-derived CDR1 and CDR2 are MNHEY and SMNVEV (reference sequence). The trim removed 8 bases at V and 4 bases at J, leaving 8 bases unmatched.

This clonotype has only a few counts. Sequence at one end of the junction differs from germline and may be a read error. The rearrangement links TRBV29-1 to TRBJ1-1, with D tentatively TRBD1 (5 bases). The germline CDR1 and CDR2 sequences are SQVTM and ANQGSEA. The CDR3 spans 13 residues. This chain's CDR3 is CASSWWGSRSAFF. DNA for the CDR3: TGTGCCAGCAGCTGGTGGGGGTCTCGCTCCGCTTTCTTT.

This clonotype was counted many times. The genes are TRBV29-1 and TRBJ1-1; D is uncertain. The CDR3 is 12 amino acids. Germline V CDR1 and CDR2: SQVTM, ANQGSEA. Trimming took off 5 bases at V and 4 bases at J, with 11 bases between the two ends. For the CDR3, the DNA is TGCAGCGTTACGGACGTCCCCACTGAAGCTTTCTTT. Translated, it gives CSVTDVPTEAFF.

The table lists this clonotype with many counts. The V gene is TRBV12-3 or TRBV12-4, the J gene TRBJ1-3; a possible D gene is TRBD1 (5 bases). The CDR3 runs 15 residues. V gave up 7 bases and J gave up 0 bases, with 13 bases separating them. The DNA for the CDR3 is TGTGCCAGCATCAGGGCGGCGGGCTCTGGAAACACCATATATTTT. Protein sequence: CASIRAAGSGNTIYF.

About this clonotype: The limits of the CDR3 on the DNA are not certain, so only TCRdb's listed CDR3 is given. This chain links TRBV7-8 with TRBJ1-1. CDR1 and CDR2 from the germline V gene are SGHVS and FQNEAQ. The CDR3 numbers 20 amino acids, ends counted. The CDR3 sequence: CASSFYICSARPGVVTEAFF.

Many counts were recorded for this clonotype. The V gene is TRBV19, the J gene TRBJ2-7; 7 bases fit TRBD1. Looked up from germline, CDR1 is LNHDA and CDR2 is SQIVND (reference sequence). The ends lost 4 bases at V and 2 bases at J; junction bases unmatched: 5. CDR3 length: 14 amino acids. The CDR3 sequence: CASSNPGGAYEQYF. Written as DNA, the CDR3 is TGTGCCAGTAGTAATCCAGGGGGAGCCTACGAGCAGTACTTC.

The gene calls are TRBV7-9 and TRBJ2-3; TRBD1 agrees at 9 bases. The CDR3 covers 14 residues. Germline-derived CDR1 and CDR2 are SEHNR and FQNEAQ (reference sequence). V lost 5 bases and J lost 6; bases outside the gene matches: 6. This CDR3 is CASSHRDREDTQYF. CDR3 sequence (DNA): TGTGCCAGCAGCCACCGGGACAGGGAGGATACGCAGTATTTT.

V usage is TRBV6-2 or TRBV6-3 and J usage is TRBJ2-2; 7 bases are a match to TRBD1. Germline CDR1 MNHEY, CDR2 SVGEGT. V trimming: 3 bases; J trimming: 6 bases; junction bases outside the gene matches: 4. The CDR3 loop spans 14 amino acids. The CDR3 coding sequence is TGTGCCAGCAGTTATCACCAGGGGGCCGGGGAGCTGTTTTTT. Its protein is CASSYHQGAGELFF.

V and J are TRBV7-2 and TRBJ2-2; 11 nucleotides align to TRBD2. V dropped 2 bases and J dropped 6; count of bases not matched to a gene: 5. Germline V gives CDR1 SGHTA, CDR2 FQGNSA. The CDR3 is made up of 16 amino acids. CDR3 amino acids: CASSLSGLAVPGELFF. Here the CDR3 DNA reads TGTGCCAGCAGCTTATCGGGACTAGCGGTGCCCGGGGAGCTGTTTTTT.

This clonotype was picked up many times. The chain combines TRBV29-1 with TRBJ1-1; possibly TRBD1 for D (5 bases). CDR1 is SQVTM, CDR2 ANQGSEA, per germline. V lost 7 bases to trimming and J lost 8 bases, with 11 bases between them. CDR3 length: 10 residues. For the CDR3, the DNA is TGCAGCGCCTCTTACAGGGAAGCTTTCTTT. This sequence encodes CSASYREAFF.